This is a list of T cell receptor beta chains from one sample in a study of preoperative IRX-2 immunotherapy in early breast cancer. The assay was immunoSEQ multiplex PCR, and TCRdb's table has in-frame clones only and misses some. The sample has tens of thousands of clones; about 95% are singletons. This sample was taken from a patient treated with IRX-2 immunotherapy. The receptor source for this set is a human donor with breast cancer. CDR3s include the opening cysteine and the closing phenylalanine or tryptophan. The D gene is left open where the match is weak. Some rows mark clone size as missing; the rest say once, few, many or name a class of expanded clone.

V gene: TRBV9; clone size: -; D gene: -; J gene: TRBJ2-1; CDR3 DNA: TGTGCCAGCAGCGTGAGGGGGGAGATAAACAATGAGCAGTTCTTC; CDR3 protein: CASSVRGEINNEQFF
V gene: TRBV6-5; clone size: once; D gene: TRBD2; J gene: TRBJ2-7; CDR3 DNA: TGTGCCAGCAGTCGAGCCGGGACTAGCGCCTACGAGCAGTACTTC; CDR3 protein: CASSRAGTSAYEQYF
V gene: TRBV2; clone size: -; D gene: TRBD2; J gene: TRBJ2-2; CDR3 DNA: TGTGCCAGCAAGTGGGTAGCGGGAGGGCCGGGCACCGGGGAGCTGTTTTTT; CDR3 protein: CASKWVAGGPGTGELFF
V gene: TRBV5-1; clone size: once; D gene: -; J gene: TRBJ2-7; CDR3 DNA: TGCGCCAGCAGCTTCTCCGACGTCAGCTCCTACGAGCAGTACTTC; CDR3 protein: CASSFSDVSSYEQYF
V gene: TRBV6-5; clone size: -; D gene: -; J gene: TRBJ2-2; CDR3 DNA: TGTGCCAGCAGTTACCGACGCAGGGTGGACACCGGGGAGCTGTTTTTT; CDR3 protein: CASSYRRRVDTGELFF
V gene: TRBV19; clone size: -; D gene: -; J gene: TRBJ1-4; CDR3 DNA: TGTGCCAGTAGTCCTGTGTTTGGGGAAAAACTGTTTTTT; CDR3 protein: CASSPVFGEKLFF
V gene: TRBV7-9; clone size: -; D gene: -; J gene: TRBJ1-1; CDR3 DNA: TGTGCCAGCAGCTCACCTTTCCTGAACACTGAAGCTTTCTTT; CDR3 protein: CASSSPFLNTEAFF
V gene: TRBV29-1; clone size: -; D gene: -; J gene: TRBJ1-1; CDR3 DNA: TGCAGCTGGTGGGGGGGATTGAACACTGAAGCTTTCTTT; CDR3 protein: CSWWGGLNTEAFF
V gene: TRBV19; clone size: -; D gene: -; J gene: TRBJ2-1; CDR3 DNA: TGTGCCAGTAGGGCGAGTACAGGGAAGACCTACAATGAGCAGTTCTTC; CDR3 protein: CASRASTGKTYNEQFF
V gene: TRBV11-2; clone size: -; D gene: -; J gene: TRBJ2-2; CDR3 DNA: TGTGCCAGCAGCTTAGGGGCCGGGGAGCTGTTTTTT; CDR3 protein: CASSLGAGELFF
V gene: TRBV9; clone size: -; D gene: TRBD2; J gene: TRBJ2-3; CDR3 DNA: TGTGCCAGCAGCGTTTCCGGGACTAGGAGCACAGATACGCAGTATTTT; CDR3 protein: CASSVSGTRSTDTQYF
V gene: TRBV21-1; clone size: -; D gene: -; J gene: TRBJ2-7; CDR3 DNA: TGTGCCAGCAGCTCCCGGACCTGCGAGCAGTACTTC; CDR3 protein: CASSSRTCEQYF
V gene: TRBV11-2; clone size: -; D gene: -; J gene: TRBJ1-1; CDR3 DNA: TGTGCCAGCAGCTTAAGCAGGGCGGGGAGAGCTTTCTTT; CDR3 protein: CASSLSRAGRAFF
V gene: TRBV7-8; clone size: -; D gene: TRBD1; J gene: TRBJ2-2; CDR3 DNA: TGTGCCAGCAGCTTAACCAGGACAGGCTTTGGTACCGGGGAGCTGTTTTTT; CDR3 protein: CASSLTRTGFGTGELFF
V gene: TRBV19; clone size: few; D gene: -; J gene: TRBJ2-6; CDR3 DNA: TGTGCCAGCTCGGGGCAGGGCCTCTCTGGGGCCAACGTCCTGACTTTC; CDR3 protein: CASSGQGLSGANVLTF
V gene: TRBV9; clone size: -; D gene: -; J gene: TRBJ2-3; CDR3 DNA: TGTGCCAGCAGCAGTAAGGCCGGGAGCACAGATACGCAGTATTTT; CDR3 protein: CASSSKAGSTDTQYF
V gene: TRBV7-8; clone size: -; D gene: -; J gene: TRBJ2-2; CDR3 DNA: TGTGCCAGCAGCGCCCGATCCGGGACTTTGAACACCGGGGAGCTGTTTTTT; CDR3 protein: CASSARSGTLNTGELFF